This entry lists 3 T cell receptor beta chains sequenced from one sample in a study of cytomegalovirus exposure and HLA in healthy donors. A multiplex PCR was run with 60 Vbeta primers and 13 Jbeta primers. Using immunoSEQ multiplex PCR, the repertoire was profiled, and TCRdb retains in-frame clones only, with some absent. The sample comprises around 69,000 clones, about 67% of which are singletons, and 7.5% to 8% rests with the top ten. Sequencing was carried out using PBMCs. These receptors all stem from a man between 35 and 55 years old in good health and CMV-seropositive.

The V gene is TRBV14, the J gene TRBJ1-2; the D gene is possibly TRBD1 (5 bases). CDR3 size: 17 residues. V was pared by 2 bases and J by 3 bases, with 19 bases between. The germline V gene has CDR1 SGHDN and CDR2 FVKESK. CDR3 DNA: TGTGCCAGCAGCCAAAAGTTTAATCGGGGGATGGACTATGGCTACACCTTC. Translated: CASSQKFNRGMDYGYTF. The variable domain in full, with the rest retrieved from reference TRBV14 and TRBJ1-2, is EAGVTQFPSHSVIEKGQTVTLRCDPISGHDNLYWYRRVMGKEIKFLLHFVKESKQDESGMPNNRFLAERTGGTYSTLKVQPAELEDSGVYFCASSQKFNRGMDYGYTFGSGTRLTVV.

V and J are TRBV2 and TRBJ1-5, with a weak D call TRBD1 (6 bases). The CDR3 runs to 15 residues. Germline V lookup: CDR1 SNHLY, CDR2 FYNNEI. Trimming removed 0 bases at V and 10 bases at J, with 16 bases between. Here the CDR3 reads CASSEAGHQLGPQHF. In DNA form, the CDR3 reads TGTGCCAGCAGTGAAGCGGGACACCAACTGGGCCCCCAGCATTTT. Complete variable domain (other parts from reference TRBV2 and TRBJ1-5): EPEVTQTPSHQVTQMGQEVILRCVPISNHLYFYWYRQILGQKVEFLVSFYNNEISEKSEIFDDQFSVERPDGSNFTLKIRSTKLEDSAMYFCASSEAGHQLGPQHFGDGTRLSIL.

The chain recombines TRBV2 with TRBJ1-3; TRBD1 agrees at 9 bases. The CDR3 spans 15 residues. Germline CDR1 SNHLY, CDR2 FYNNEI. Unmatched junction bases numbered 8, after V lost 7 bases and J lost 4 bases. The CDR3 nucleotides read TGTGCCAGCACTATGGACAGGGGAGTCGGAAACACCATATATTTT. This encodes CASTMDRGVGNTIYF.